This T cell receptor beta chain comes out of a study of blood T cell repertoires in COVID-19. Study details: The United States, Italy and Spain were the sources of the acute and convalescent COVID-19 samples.

V shed 3 bases, J shed 4 bases, and the junction held 11 bases outside the gene matches. The germline V gene encodes CDR1 MGHRA and CDR2 YSYEKL. The CDR3 loop spans 16 amino acids. The assay was immunoSEQ multiplex PCR, and TCRdb's table has in-frame clones only and misses some. The sample lists over 20,000 clones, approximately 84% occurring once. The chain couples TRBV4-1 to TRBJ1-2; 7 nucleotides agree with TRBD1. The receptor was derived from a man over 45 with active COVID-19. The sequenced sample was peripheral blood. Written as DNA, the CDR3 is TGCGCCAGCAGCCAGGAAGACAGGGCGGCGAGCTATGGCTACACCTTC. Amino acids: CASSQEDRAASYGYTF.